This TCR beta chain comes out of a study of T-cell memory formation after mild COVID-19. Broader study findings: Prior to infection, memory already included some responding clones, suggesting cross-reactive memory joined.

Germline values: CDR1 SGHAT, CDR2 FQNNGV. The V end lost 3 bases, the J end lost 5 bases, and 13 bases lay between the germline ends. CDR3 length equals 15 residues. There are many counts of this clonotype. Its antigen remains unidentified. Constant-segment primers served in 5'RACE that generated TCR alpha and TCR beta cDNA libraries bearing sample barcodes and UMIs. TCRdb passed the 5' RACE reads through MiXCR, listing each CDR3 protein once. The sample contains 400,000 to 450,000 distinct CDR3 sequences, about a sixth of which appear only once. The chain is built from TRBV11-2 and TRBJ2-2; D is tentatively TRBD1 or TRBD2 (6 bases each). This clonotype was sampled from a man younger than 30 who had mild COVID-19 (a few samples of this study predate the infection). Cell type and time point are not known. Sequences were obtained from PBMCs or a T cell subset sorted from them (not recorded which). CDR3 region: CASSFPGGRTGELFF. CDR3 in DNA: TGTGCCAGCAGCTTTCCCGGGGGCCGGACCGGGGAGCTGTTTTTT.